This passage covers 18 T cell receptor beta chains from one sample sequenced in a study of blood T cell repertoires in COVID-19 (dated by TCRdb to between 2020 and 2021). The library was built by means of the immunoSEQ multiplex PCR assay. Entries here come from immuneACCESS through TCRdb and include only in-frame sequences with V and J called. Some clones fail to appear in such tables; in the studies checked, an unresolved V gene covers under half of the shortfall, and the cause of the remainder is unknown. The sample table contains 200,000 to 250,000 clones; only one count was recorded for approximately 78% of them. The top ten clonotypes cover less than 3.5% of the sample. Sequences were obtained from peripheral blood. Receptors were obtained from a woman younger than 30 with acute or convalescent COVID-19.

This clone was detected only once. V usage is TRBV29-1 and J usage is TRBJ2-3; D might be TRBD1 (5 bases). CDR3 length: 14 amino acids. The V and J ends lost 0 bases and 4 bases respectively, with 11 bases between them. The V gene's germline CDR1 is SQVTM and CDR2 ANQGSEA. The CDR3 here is CSVEDRQISDTQYF. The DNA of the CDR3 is TGCAGCGTTGAAGATCGACAGATCTCAGATACGCAGTATTTT.

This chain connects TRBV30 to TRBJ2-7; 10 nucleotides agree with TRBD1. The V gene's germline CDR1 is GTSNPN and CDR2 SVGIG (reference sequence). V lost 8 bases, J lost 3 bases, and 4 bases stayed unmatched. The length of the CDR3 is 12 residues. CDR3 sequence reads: CAGGQGVYEQYF. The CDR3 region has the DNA TGTGCCGGAGGACAGGGGGTCTACGAGCAGTACTTC.

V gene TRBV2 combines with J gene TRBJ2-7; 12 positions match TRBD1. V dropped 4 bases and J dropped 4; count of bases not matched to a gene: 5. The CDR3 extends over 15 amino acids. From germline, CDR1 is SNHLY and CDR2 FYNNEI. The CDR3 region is CASSGGQGANYEQYF. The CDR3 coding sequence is TGTGCCAGCAGTGGGGGACAGGGGGCAAATTACGAGCAGTACTTC.

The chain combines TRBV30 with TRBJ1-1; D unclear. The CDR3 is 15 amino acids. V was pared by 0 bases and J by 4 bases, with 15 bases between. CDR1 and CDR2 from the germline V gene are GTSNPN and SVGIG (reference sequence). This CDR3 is CAWSVRGLLVTEAFF. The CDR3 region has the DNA TGTGCCTGGAGTGTACGAGGGTTGTTGGTCACTGAAGCTTTCTTT.

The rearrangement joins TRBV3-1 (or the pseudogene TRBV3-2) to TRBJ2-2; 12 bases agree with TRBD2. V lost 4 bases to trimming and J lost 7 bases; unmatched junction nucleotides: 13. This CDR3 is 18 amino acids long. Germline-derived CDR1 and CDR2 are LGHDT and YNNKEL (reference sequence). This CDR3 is CASSPGVGLAGRVGELFF. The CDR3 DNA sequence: TGTGCCAGCAGCCCCGGGGTTGGACTAGCGGGAAGGGTCGGGGAGCTGTTTTTT.

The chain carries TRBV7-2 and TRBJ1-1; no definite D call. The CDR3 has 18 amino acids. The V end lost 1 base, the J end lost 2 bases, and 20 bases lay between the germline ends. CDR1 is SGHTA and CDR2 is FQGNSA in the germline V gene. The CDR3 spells CASSLDSWANHFNTEAFF. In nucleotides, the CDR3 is TGTGCCAGCAGCTTAGACTCATGGGCCAACCATTTTAACACTGAAGCTTTCTTT.

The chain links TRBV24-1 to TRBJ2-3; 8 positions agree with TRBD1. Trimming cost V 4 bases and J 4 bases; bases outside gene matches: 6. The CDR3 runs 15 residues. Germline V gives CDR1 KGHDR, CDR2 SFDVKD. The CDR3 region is CATSEYRTGPDTQYF. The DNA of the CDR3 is TGTGCCACCAGTGAGTATCGGACAGGGCCAGATACGCAGTATTTT.

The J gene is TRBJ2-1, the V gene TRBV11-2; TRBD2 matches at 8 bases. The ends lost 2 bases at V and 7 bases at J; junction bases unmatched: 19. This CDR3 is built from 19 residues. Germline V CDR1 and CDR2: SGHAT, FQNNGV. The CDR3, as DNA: TGTGCCAGCAGCTTATACCGCCCGGGAGGGATCGAGGCTGGGAATGAGCAGTTCTTC. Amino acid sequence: CASSLYRPGGIEAGNEQFF.

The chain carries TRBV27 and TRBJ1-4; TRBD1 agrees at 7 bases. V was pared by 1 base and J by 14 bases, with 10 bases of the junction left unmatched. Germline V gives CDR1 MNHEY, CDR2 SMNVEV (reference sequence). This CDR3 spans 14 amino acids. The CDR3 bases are TGTGCCAGCAGTTTATACAGGGGAGAGCCGACTCTGTTTTTT. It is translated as CASSLYRGEPTLFF.

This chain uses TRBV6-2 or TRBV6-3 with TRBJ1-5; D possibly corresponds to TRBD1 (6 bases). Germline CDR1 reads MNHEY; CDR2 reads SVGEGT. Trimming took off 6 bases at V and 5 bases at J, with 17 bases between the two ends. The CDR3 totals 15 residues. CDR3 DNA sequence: TGTGCCAGCAGCCCCAGCACGGGACACCATCAGCCCCAGCATTTT. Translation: CASSPSTGHHQPQHF.

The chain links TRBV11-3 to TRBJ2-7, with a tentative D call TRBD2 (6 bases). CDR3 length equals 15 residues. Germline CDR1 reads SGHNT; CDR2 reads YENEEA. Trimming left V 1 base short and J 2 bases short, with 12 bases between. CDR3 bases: TGTGCCAGCAGCTTAGGCGGGGCAACACCCTACGAGCAGTACTTC. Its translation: CASSLGGATPYEQYF.

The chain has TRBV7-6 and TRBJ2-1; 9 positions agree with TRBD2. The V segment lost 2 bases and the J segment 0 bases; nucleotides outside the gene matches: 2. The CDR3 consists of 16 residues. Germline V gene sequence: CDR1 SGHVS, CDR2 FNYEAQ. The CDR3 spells CASSLLAGNSYNEQFF. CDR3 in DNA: TGTGCCAGCAGCTTACTAGCGGGGAACTCCTACAATGAGCAGTTCTTC.

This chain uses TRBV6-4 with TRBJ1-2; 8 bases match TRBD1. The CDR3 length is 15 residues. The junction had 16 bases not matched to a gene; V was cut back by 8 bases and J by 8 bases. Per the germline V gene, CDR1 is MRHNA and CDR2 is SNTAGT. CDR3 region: CASPRPQGARWGYTF. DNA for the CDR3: TGTGCCAGCCCCCGGCCCCAGGGGGCAAGGTGGGGCTACACCTTC.

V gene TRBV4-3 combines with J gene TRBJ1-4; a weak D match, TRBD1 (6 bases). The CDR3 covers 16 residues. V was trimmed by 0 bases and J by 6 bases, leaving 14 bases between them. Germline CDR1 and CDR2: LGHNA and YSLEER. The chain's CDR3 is CASSQEARQVDEKLFF. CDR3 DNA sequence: TGCGCCAGCAGCCAAGAGGCCAGACAGGTGGATGAAAAACTGTTTTTT.

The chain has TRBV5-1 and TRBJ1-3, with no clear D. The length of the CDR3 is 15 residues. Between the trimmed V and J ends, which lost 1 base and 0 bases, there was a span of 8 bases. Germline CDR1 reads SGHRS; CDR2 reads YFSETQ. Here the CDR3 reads CASSLTPSSGNTIYF. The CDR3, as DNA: TGCGCCAGCAGCTTGACACCCAGCTCTGGAAACACCATATATTTT.

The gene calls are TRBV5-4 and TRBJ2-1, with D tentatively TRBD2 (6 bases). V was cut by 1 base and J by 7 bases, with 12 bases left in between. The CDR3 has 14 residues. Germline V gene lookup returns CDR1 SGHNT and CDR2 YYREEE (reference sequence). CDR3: CASSLRAEGNEQFF. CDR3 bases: TGTGCCAGCAGCTTGAGGGCGGAGGGGAATGAGCAGTTCTTC.

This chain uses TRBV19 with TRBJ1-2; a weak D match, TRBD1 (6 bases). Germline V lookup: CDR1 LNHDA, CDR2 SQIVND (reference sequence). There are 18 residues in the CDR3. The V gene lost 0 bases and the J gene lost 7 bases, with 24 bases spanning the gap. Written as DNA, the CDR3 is TGTGCCAGTAGTATAGATTCTGGACAGCAAAGGTTGGAGCCTGGCTACACCTTC. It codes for CASSIDSGQQRLEPGYTF. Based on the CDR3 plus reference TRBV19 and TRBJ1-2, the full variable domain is DGGITQSPKYLFRKEGQNVTLSCEQNLNHDAMYWYRQDPGQGLRLIYYSQIVNDFQKGDIAEGYSVSREKKESFPLTVTSAQKNPTAFYLCASSIDSGQQRLEPGYTFGSGTRLTVV.

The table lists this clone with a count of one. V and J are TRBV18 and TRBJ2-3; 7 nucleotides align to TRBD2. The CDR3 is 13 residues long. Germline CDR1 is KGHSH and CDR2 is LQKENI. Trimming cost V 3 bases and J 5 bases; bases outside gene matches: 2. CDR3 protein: CASSPGTKDTQYF. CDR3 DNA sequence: TGTGCCAGCTCACCTGGGACTAAAGATACGCAGTATTTT.